This passage covers 6 T cell receptor beta chains from one sample sequenced in a study of identifying expanded T cells in peripheral blood. Clones were read by immunoSEQ multiplex PCR, and TCRdb kept only the in-frame ones, dropping some. Here the sample spans about 83,000 clones, about nine tenths being singletons. The specimen sequenced was blood. The receptors stem from a person between 18 and 70 years old in good health.

The chain uses TRBV4-3 and TRBJ2-3; TRBD1 might be the D (6 bases). V lost 1 base to trimming and J lost 0 bases, with 11 bases between them. The germline V gene has CDR1 LGHNA and CDR2 YSLEER. CDR3 size: 16 residues. CDR3 in DNA: TGCGCCAGCAGCCAAGGAAGCGGACAGAGCACAGATACGCAGTATTTT. This encodes CASSQGSGQSTDTQYF.

A single count supports this clone. Different DNA sequences within this sample yield the same CDR3. CDR3 protein: CASSLRDTQYF. CDR3 in DNA: TGTGCCAGCAGCCTGCGAGATACGCAGTATTTT. The rearrangement joins TRBV7-2 to TRBJ2-3; D uncertain. Germline V gene data show CDR1 as SGHTA and CDR2 as FQGNSA. The CDR3 runs 11 residues. The ends were cut back, 5 bases at V and 5 bases at J, with 5 bases in the middle.

The chain has TRBV2 and TRBJ1-4; no reliable D call. The germline gives CDR1 SNHLY, CDR2 FYNNEI. Trimming stripped 5 bases from V and 0 bases from J, with 10 bases between. CDR3 length equals 15 residues. The CDR3 DNA reads TGTGCCAGCAGTATCTACCCGGCAACTAATGAAAAACTGTTTTTT. Translating it yields CASSIYPATNEKLFF.

The DNA for the CDR3 is TGCGCCAGCAGTGACGGCTACGGGACAAATCCCTACGAGCAGTACTTC. Its translation is CASSDGYGTNPYEQYF. The chain links TRBV10-2 to TRBJ2-7; possible D gene TRBD1, 6 bases. Germline V gives CDR1 WSHSY, CDR2 SAAADI. V lost 3 bases and J lost 2, with 17 bases in between. The CDR3 is made up of 16 amino acids.

The chain recombines TRBV27 with TRBJ2-7, with D perhaps matching TRBD1 or TRBD2 (6 bases each). V lost 2 bases and J 5 bases, leaving 19 bases between the germline ends. CDR1 and CDR2 from the germline V gene are MNHEY and SMNVEV (reference sequence). The CDR3 sequence is 16 residues long. The CDR3 loop reads CASSLRGALQSDEQYF. The CDR3 DNA is TGTGCCAGCAGTTTAAGGGGGGCACTTCAGAGCGACGAGCAGTACTTC.

The V call is TRBV7-3, the J call TRBJ2-1; TRBD2 matches at 7 bases. V was pared by 5 bases and J by 5 bases, with 6 bases of the junction left unmatched. The CDR3 runs to 14 residues. The germline CDR1 and CDR2 sequences are SGHTA and FQGTGA. The CDR3: CASSTGLGNNEQFF. The CDR3 region has the DNA TGTGCCAGCAGCACCGGACTAGGAAACAATGAGCAGTTCTTC.